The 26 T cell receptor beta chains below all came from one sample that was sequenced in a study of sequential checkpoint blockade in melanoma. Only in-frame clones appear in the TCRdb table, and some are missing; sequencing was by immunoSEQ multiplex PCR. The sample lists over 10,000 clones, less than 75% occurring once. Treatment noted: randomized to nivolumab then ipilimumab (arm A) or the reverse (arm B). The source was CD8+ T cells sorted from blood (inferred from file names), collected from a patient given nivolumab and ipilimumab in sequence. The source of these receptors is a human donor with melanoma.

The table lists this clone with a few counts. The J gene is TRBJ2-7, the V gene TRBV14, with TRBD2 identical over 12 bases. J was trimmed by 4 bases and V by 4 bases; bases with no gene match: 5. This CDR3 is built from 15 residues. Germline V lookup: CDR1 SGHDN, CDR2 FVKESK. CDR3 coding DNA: TGTGCCAGCAGCCCGACTAGCGGGAGTGTATACGAGCAGTACTTC. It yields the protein CASSPTSGSVYEQYF.

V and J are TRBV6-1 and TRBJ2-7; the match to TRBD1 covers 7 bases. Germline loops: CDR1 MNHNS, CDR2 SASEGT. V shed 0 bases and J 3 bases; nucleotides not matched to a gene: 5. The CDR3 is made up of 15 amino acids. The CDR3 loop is CASSEALTGNYEQYF. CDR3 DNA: TGTGCCAGCAGTGAAGCCCTGACAGGGAACTACGAGCAGTACTTC.

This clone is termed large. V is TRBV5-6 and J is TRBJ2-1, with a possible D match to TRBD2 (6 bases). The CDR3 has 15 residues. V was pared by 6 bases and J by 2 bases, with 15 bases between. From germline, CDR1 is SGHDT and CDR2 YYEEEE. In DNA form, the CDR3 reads TGTGCCAGCACCACGTCGCGGGGAACCTACAATGAGCAGTTCTTC. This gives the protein CASTTSRGTYNEQFF.

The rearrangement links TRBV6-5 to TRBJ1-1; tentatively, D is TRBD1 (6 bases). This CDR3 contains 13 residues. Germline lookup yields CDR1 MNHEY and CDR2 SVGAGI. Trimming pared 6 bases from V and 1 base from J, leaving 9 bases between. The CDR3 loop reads CASRVGQNTEAFF. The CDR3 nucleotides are TGTGCCAGCAGAGTGGGACAGAACACTGAAGCTTTCTTT.

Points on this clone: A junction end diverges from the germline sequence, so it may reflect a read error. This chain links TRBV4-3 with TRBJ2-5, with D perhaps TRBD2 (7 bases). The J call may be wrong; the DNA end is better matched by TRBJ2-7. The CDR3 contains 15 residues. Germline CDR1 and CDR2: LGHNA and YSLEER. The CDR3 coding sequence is TGCGCCGGCAGCCAAGGAGTAGGGGGGGCTTACGAGCAGTACTTC. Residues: CAGSQGVGGAYEQYF.

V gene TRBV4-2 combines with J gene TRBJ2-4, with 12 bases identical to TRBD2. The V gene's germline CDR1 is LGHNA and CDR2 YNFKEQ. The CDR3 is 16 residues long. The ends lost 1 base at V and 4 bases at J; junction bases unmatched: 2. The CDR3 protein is CASSQAGTSGKNIQYF. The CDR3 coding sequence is TGTGCCAGCAGCCAAGCCGGGACTAGCGGGAAAAACATTCAGTACTTC.

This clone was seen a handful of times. DNA for the CDR3: TGTGCCAGCAGTTTGACTTACGAGCAGTACTTC. Its translation: CASSLTYEQYF. The V and J genes are TRBV28 and TRBJ2-7; the D is unclear. The CDR3 covers 11 residues. V lost 3 bases and J lost 4, with 4 bases in between. CDR1 is MDHEN, CDR2 SYDVKM, per germline. Filled out from reference TRBV28 and TRBJ2-7, the complete variable domain reads DVKVTQSSRYLVKRTGEKVFLECVQDMDHENMFWYRQDPGLGLRLIYFSYDVKMKEKGDIPEGYSVSREKKERFSLILESASTNQTSMYLCASSLTYEQYFGPGTRLTVT.

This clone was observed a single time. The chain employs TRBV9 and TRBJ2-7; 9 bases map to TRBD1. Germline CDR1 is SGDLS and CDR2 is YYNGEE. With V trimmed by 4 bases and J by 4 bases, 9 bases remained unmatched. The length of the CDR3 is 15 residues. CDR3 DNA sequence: TGTGCCAGCAGCACCGACGGGACAGGGCAGTACGAGCAGTACTTC. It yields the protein CASSTDGTGQYEQYF.

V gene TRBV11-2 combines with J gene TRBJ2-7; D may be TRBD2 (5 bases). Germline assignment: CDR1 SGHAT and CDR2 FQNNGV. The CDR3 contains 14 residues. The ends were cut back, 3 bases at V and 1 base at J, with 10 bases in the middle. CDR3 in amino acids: CASSFAGDSYEQYF. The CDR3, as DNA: TGTGCCAGCAGCTTCGCCGGGGATTCCTACGAGCAGTACTTC. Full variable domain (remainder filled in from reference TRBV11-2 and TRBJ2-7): EAGVAQSPRYKIIEKRQSVAFWCNPISGHATLYWYQQILGQGPKLLIQFQNNGVVDDSQLPKDRFSAERLKGVDSTLKIQPAKLEDSAVYLCASSFAGDSYEQYFGPGTRLTVT.

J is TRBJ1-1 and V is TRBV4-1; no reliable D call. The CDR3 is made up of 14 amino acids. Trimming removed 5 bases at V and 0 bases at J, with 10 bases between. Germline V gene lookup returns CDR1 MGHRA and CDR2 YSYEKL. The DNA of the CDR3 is TGCGCCAGCAGCTCCCAGGCCGTGAACACTGAAGCTTTCTTT. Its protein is CASSSQAVNTEAFF.

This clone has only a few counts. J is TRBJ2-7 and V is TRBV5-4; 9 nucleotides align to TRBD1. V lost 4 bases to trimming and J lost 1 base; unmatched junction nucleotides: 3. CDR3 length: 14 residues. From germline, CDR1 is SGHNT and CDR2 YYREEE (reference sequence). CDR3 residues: CASSPGQGSYEQYF. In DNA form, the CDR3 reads TGTGCCAGCAGCCCGGGACAGGGATCCTACGAGCAGTACTTC.

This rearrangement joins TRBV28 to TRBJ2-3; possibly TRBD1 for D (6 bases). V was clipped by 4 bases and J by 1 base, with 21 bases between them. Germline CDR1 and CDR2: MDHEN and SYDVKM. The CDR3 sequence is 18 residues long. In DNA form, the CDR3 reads TGTGCCAGCAGTTCCCCATCCGGGACAACCACCGGCACAGATACGCAGTATTTT. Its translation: CASSSPSGTTTGTDTQYF.

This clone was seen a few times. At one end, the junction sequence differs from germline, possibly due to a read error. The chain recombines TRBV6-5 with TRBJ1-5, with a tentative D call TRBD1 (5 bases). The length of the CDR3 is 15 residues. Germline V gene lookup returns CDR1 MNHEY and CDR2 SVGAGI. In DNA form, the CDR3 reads TGTGCCAGCAGTTCCTCGGCAGGGTTTAATCGGCCCCAGCATTTT. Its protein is CASSSSAGFNRPQHF.

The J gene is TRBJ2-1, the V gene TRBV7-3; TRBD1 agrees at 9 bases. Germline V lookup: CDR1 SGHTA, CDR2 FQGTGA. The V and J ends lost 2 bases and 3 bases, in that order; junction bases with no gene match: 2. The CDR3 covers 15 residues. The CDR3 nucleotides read TGTGCCAGCAGCTTAGGACAGGGGATCTACAATGAGCAGTTCTTC. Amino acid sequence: CASSLGQGIYNEQFF.

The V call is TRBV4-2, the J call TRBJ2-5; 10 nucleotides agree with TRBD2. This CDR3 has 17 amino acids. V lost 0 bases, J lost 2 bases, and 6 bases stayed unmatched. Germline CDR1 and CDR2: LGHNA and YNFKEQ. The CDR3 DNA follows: TGTGCCAGCAGCCAAGATCTGCCAGCGGGGGGGCAAGAGACCCAGTACTTC. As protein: CASSQDLPAGGQETQYF.

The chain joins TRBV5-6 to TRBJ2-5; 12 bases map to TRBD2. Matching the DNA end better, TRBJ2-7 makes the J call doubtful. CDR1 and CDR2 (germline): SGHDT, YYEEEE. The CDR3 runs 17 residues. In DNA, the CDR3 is TGTGCCAGCAGCTTGCTGACTAGCGGGAGTGGGCCCTACGAGCAGTACTTC. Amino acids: CASSLLTSGSGPYEQYF.

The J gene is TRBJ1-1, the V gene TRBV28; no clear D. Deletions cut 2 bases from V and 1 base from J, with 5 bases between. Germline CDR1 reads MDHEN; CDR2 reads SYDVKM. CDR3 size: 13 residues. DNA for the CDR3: TGTGCCAGCAGTTTAGGCCAGAACACTGAAGCTTTCTTT. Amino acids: CASSLGQNTEAFF.

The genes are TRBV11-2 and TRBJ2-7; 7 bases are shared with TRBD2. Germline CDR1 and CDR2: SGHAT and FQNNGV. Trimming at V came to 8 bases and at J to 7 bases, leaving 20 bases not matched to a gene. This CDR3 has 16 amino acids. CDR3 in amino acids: CASGDPFNGEGEEQYF. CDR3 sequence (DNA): TGTGCCAGCGGGGACCCCTTCAACGGGGAGGGAGAGGAGCAGTACTTC.

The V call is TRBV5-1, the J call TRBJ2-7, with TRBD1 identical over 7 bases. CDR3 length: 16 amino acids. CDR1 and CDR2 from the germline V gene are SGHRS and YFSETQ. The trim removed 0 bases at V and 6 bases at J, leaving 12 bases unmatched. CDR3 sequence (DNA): TGCGCCAGCAGCTTGGGAGGGGGCGCGGCTCTCGGCGAGCAGTACTTC. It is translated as CASSLGGGAALGEQYF.

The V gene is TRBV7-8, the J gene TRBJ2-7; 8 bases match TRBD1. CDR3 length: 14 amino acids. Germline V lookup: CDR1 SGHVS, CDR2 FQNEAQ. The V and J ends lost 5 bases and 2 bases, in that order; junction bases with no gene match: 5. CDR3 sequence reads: CASSPWTGTYEQYF. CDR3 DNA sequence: TGTGCCAGCAGCCCCTGGACAGGGACCTACGAGCAGTACTTC.

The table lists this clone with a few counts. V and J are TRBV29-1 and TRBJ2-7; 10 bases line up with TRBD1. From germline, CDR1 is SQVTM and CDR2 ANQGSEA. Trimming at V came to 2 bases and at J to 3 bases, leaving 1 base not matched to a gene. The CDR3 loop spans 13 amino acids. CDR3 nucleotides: TGCAGCGTTGAAAGGACAGGGGGCTACGAGCAGTACTTC. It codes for CSVERTGGYEQYF.

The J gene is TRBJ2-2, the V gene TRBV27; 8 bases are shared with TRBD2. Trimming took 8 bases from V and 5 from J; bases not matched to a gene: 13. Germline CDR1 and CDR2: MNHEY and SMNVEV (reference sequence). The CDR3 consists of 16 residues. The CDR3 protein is CASGIIAGLATGELFF. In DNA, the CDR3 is TGTGCCAGCGGCATAATAGCGGGACTTGCGACCGGGGAGCTGTTTTTT.

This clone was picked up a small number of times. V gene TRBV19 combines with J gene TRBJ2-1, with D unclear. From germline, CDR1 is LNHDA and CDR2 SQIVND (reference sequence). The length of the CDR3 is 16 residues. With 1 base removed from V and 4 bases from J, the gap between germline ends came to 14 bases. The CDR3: CASSIGQVRLYNEQFF. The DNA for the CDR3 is TGTGCCAGTAGTATAGGTCAGGTCAGGTTATACAATGAGCAGTTCTTC.

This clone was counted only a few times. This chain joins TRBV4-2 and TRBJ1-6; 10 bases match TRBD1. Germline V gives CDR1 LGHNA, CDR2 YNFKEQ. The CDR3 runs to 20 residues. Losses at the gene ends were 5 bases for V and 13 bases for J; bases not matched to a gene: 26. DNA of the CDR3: TGTGCCAGCAGCTTAATTCCAGTAGCAGGGACAGGGGCCATGGAGGGGCCCCTCCACTTT. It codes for CASSLIPVAGTGAMEGPLHF.

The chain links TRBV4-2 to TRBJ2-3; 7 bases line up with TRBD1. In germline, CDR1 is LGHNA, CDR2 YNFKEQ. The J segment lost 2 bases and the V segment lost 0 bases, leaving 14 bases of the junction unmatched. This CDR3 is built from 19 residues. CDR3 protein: CASSQELQGDPLSTDTQYF. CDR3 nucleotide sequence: TGTGCCAGCAGCCAAGAGTTGCAGGGGGACCCCTTATCCACAGATACGCAGTATTTT.

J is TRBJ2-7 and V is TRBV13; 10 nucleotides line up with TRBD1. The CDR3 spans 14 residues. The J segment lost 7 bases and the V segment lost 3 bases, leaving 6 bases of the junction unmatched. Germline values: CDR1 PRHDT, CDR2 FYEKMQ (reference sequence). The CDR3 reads CASSFPGQGYEQYF. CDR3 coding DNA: TGTGCCAGCAGCTTCCCGGGACAGGGGTATGAGCAGTACTTC.